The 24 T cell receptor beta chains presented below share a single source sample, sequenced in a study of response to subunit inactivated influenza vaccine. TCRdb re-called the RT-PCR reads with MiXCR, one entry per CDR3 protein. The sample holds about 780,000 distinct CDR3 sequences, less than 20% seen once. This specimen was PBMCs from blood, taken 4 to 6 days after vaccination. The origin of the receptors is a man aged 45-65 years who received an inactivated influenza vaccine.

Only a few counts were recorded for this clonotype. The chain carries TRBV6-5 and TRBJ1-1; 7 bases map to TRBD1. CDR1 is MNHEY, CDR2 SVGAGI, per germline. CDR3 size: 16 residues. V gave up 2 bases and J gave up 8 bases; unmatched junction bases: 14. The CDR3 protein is CASSYPPSTGLGEAFF. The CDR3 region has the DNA TGTGCCAGCAGTTACCCTCCCTCGACAGGGCTCGGCGAAGCTTTCTTT.

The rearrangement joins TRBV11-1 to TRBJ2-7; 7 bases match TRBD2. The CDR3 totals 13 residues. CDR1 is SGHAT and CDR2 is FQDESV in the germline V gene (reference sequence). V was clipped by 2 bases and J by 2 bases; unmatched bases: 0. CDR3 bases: TGTGCCAGCAGCTTACTAGCGGCCTACGAGCAGTACTTC. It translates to CASSLLAAYEQYF.

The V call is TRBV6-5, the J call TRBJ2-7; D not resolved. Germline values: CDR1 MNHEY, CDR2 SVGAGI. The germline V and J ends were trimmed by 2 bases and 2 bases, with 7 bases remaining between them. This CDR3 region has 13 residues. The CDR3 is CASSYRVAYEQYF. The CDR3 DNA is TGTGCCAGCAGTTACAGGGTCGCCTACGAGCAGTACTTC.

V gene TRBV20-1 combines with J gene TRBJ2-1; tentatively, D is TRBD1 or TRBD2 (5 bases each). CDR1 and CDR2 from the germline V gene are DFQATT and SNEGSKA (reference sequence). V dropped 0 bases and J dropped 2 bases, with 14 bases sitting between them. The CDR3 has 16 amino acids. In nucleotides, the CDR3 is TGCAGTGCTAGAGATCCGGGGACGCATACCTACAATGAGCAGTTCTTC. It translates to CSARDPGTHTYNEQFF.

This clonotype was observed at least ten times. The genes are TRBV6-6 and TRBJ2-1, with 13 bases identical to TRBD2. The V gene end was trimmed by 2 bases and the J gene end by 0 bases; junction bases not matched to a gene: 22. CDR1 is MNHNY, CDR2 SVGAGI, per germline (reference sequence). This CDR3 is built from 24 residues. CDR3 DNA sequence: TGTGCCAGCAGTTACGACCGGGCGAAAACGTTTACTAGCGGGAGGGCTAGCTCCTACAATGAGCAGTTCTTC. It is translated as CASSYDRAKTFTSGRASSYNEQFF.

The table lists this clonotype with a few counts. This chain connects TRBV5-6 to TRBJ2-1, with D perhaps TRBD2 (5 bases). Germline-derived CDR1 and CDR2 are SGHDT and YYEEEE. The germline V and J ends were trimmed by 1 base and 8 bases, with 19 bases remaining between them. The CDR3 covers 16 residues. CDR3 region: CASSLIPDSPADEQFF. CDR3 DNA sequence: TGTGCCAGCAGCTTGATCCCGGACTCCCCAGCCGATGAGCAGTTCTTC.

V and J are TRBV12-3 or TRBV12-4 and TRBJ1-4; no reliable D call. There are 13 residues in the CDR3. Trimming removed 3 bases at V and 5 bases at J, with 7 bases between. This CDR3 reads CASSFAGNEKLFF. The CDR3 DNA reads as TGTGCCAGCAGTTTTGCCGGGAATGAAAAACTGTTTTTT.

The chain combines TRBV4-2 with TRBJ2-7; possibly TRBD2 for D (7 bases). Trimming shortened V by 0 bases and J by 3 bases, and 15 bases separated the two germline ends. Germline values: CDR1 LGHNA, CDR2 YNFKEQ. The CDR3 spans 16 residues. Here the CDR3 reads CASSQDAGAINYEQYF. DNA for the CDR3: TGTGCCAGCAGCCAAGATGCGGGGGCAATAAACTACGAGCAGTACTTC.

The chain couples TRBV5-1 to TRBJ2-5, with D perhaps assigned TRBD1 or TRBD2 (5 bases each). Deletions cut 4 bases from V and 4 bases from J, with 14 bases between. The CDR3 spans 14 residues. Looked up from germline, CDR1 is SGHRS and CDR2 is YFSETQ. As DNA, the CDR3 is TGCGCCAGCAGCAGGGACGGAGGAGTAGAGACCCAGTACTTC. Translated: CASSRDGGVETQYF.

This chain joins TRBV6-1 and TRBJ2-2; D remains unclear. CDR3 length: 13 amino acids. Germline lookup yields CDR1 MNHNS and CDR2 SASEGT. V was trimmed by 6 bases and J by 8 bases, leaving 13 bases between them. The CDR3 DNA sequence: TGTGCCAGCAGAACCTCTAGGTTGGGGGAGCTGTTTTTT. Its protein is CASRTSRLGELFF.

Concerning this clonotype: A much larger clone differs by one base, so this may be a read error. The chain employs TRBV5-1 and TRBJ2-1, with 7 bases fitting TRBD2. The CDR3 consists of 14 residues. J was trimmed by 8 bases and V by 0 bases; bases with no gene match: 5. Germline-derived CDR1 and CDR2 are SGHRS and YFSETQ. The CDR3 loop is CASSLVGLSDEQFF. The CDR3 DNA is TGCGCCAGCAGCTTGGTGGGACTATCGGATGAGCAGTTCTTC.

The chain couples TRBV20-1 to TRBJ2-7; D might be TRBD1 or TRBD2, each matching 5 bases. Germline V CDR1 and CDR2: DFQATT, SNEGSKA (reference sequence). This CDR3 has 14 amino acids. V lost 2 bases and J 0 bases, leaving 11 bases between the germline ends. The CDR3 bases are TGCAGTGCTAGAACTTGGGGGATCTCCTACGAGCAGTACTTC. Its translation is CSARTWGISYEQYF.

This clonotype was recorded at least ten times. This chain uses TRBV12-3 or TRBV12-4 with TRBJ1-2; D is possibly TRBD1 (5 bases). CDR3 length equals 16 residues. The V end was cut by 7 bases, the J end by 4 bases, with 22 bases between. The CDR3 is CASTPNRGRESYGYTF. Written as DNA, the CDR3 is TGTGCCAGCACCCCAAACCGGGGCAGGGAGAGCTATGGCTACACCTTC.

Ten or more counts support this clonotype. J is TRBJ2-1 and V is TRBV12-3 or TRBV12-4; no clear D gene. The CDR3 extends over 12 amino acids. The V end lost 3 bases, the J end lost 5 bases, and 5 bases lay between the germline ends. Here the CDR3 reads CASSFKHNEQFF. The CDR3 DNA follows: TGTGCCAGCAGTTTCAAGCACAATGAGCAGTTCTTC.

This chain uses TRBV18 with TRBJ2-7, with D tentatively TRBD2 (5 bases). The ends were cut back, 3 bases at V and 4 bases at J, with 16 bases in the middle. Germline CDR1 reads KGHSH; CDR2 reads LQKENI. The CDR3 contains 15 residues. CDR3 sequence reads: CASSPRTGLRYEQYF. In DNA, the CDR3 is TGTGCCAGCTCACCGAGGACTGGGCTGAGGTACGAGCAGTACTTC.

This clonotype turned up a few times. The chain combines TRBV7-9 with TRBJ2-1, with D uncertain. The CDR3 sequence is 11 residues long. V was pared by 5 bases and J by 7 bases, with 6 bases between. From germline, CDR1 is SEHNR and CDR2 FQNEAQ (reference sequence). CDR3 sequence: CASSDTNEQFF. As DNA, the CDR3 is TGTGCCAGCAGCGACACGAATGAGCAGTTCTTC. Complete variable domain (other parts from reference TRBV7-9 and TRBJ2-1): DTGVSQNPRHKITKRGQNVTFRCDPISEHNRLYWYRQTLGQGPEFLTYFQNEAQLEKSRLLSDRFSAERPKGSFSTLEIQRTEQGDSAMYLCASSDTNEQFFGPGTRLTVL.

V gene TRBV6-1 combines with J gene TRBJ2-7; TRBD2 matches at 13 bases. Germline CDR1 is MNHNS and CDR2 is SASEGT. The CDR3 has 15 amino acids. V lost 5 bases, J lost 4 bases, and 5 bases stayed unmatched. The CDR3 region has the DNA TGTGCCAGCAGTCGGACTAGCGGGAGTTGGTACGAGCAGTACTTC. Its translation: CASSRTSGSWYEQYF.

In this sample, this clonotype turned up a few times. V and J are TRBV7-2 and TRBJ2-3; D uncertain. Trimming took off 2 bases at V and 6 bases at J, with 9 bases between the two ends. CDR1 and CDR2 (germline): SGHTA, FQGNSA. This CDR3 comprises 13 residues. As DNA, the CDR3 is TGTGCCAGCAGCTTACCTGGCGGCGATACGCAGTATTTT. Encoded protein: CASSLPGGDTQYF.

The CDR3 region is CASREPRRSRNEQYF. CDR3 DNA: TGCGCCAGCCGTGAACCTCGCAGGTCTCGTAACGAGCAGTACTTC. The chain has TRBV5-1 and TRBJ2-7; D is unresolved. Germline CDR1 is SGHRS and CDR2 is YFSETQ. Trimming pared 7 bases from V and 5 bases from J, leaving 22 bases between. The CDR3 is 15 residues long. The whole variable domain, filled in from reference TRBV5-1 and TRBJ2-7, reads KAGVTQTPRYLIKTRGQQVTLSCSPISGHRSVSWYQQTPGQGLQFLFEYFSETQRNKGNFPGRFSGRQFSNSRSEMNVSTLELGDSALYLCASREPRRSRNEQYFGPGTRLTVT.

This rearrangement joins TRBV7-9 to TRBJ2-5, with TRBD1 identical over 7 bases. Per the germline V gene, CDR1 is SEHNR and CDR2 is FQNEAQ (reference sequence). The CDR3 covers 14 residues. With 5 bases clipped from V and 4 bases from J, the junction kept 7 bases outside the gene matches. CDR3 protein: CASSPLTGRETQYF. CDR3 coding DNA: TGTGCCAGCAGCCCCCTGACAGGGCGAGAGACCCAGTACTTC.

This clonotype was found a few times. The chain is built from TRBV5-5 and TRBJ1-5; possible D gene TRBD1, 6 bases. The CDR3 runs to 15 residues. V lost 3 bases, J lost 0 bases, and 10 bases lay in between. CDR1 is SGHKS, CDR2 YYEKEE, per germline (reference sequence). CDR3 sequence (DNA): TGTGCCAGCAGCTGGGGGGCAGCTAGCAATCAGCCCCAGCATTTT. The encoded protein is CASSWGAASNQPQHF. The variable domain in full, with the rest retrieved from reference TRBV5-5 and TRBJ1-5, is DAGVTQSPTHLIKTRGQQVTLRCSPISGHKSVSWYQQVLGQGPQFIFQYYEKEERGRGNFPDRFSARQFPNYSSELNVNALLLGDSALYLCASSWGAASNQPQHFGDGTRLSIL.

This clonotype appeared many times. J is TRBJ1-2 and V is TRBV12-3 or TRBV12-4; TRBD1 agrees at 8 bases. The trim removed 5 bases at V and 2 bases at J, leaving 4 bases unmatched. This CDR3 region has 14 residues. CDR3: CASSMTGVNYGYTF. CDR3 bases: TGTGCCAGCAGTATGACAGGGGTCAACTATGGCTACACCTTC.

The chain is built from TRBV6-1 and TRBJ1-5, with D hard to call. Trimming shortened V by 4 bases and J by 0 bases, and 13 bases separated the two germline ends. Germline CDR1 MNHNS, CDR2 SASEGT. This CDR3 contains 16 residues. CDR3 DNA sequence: TGTGCCAGCAGTGCCTCCAAGACTTATAGCAATCAGCCCCAGCATTTT. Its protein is CASSASKTYSNQPQHF.

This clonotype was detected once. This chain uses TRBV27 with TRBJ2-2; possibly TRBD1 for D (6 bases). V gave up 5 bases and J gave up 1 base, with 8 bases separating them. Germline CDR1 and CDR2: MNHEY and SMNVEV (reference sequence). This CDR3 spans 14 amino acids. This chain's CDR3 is CASSTGMNTGELFF. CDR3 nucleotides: TGTGCCAGCAGTACAGGGATGAACACCGGGGAGCTGTTTTTT.